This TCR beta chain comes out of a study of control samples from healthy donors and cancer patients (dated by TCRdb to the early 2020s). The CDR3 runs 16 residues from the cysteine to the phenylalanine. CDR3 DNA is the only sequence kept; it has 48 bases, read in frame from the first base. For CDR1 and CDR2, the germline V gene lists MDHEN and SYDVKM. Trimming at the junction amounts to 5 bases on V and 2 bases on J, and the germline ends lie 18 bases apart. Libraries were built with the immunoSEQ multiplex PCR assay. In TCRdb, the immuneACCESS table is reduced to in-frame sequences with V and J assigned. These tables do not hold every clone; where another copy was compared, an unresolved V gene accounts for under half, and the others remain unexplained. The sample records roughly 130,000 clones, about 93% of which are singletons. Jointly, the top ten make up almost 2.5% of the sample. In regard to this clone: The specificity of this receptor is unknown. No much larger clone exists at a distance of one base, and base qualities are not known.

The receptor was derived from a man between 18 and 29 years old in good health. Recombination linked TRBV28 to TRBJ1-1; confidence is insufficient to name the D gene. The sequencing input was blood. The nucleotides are TGTGCCAGCAGTAAACCCCGACGGGTGGGAAACACTGAAGCTTTCTTT. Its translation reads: CASSKPRRVGNTEAFF.